This T cell receptor beta chain was profiled in a study of neoadjuvant anti-PD-1 for oral cavity cancer. Study in general: Patients without progression received a fourth nivolumab dose around day 43, then surgical resection on days 50-56.

The ends lost 8 bases at V and 14 bases at J; junction bases unmatched: 10. CDR3 size: 14 residues. The germline V gene has CDR1 LNHDA and CDR2 SQIVND (reference sequence). Sequencing used immunoSEQ multiplex PCR; TCRdb keeps in-frame clones, though not all of them. The sample consists of 35,000 to 50,000 clones, 77% of them appearing once. Time point specified: after neoadjuvant nivolumab, at surgical resection. Patients had newly diagnosed, untreated stage II-IVA oral cavity squamous cell carcinoma. The TCR comes from a person aged 35-79 years with oral cavity squamous cell carcinoma. The V call is TRBV19, the J call TRBJ1-6; 12 bases agree with TRBD1. Sample: PBMCs, taken after nivolumab (anti-PD-1) treatment. CDR3 DNA sequence: TGTGCCAGTGGCCCGGGACAGGGGGCAACGGCCCTCCACTTT. The encoded protein is CASGPGQGATALHF. The whole variable domain, remainder taken from reference TRBV19 and TRBJ1-6, is DGGITQSPKYLFRKEGQNVTLSCEQNLNHDAMYWYRQDPGQGLRLIYYSQIVNDFQKGDIAEGYSVSREKKESFPLTVTSAQKNPTAFYLCASGPGQGATALHFGNGTRLTVT.